A single sample is the source of the 29 T cell receptor beta chains below, sequenced in a study of T cell clones after liver transplantation. Produced via immunoSEQ multiplex PCR; TCRdb's table is partial and in-frame only. The sample has about 20,000 clones; 85% to 95% are singletons. The material was CD8+ T cells from blood, obtained about 26 months after liver transplant. The receptors come from a human patient who received a liver transplant. Some T cells may have come from the graft donor.

The chain carries TRBV15 and TRBJ1-4; 7 nucleotides line up with TRBD1. After removal of 2 bases from V and 8 bases from J, the junction contained 14 bases not matched to a gene. The CDR3 runs 17 residues. Per the germline V gene, CDR1 is LNHNV and CDR2 is YYDKDF (reference sequence). CDR3 residues: CATSRPALRRGREKLFF. The CDR3 DNA reads as TGTGCCACCAGCAGACCAGCCCTACGGAGGGGGCGCGAAAAACTGTTTTTT.

This chain links TRBV4-1 with TRBJ2-7; D unresolved. The V gene's germline CDR1 is MGHRA and CDR2 YSYEKL. The V gene lost 0 bases and the J gene lost 7 bases, with 13 bases spanning the gap. CDR3 length: 14 amino acids. CDR3 nucleotide sequence: TGCGCCAGCAGCCAAGAAAGGGTGGCCGATGAGCAGTACTTC. As protein: CASSQERVADEQYF.

This chain connects TRBV9 to TRBJ1-4; D remains unclear. The ends were cut back, 3 bases at V and 6 bases at J, with 12 bases in the middle. The CDR3 totals 14 residues. The V gene's germline CDR1 is SGDLS and CDR2 YYNGEE. The CDR3 nucleotides are TGTGCCAGCAGCGCCCCGGATGGGCATGAAAAACTGTTTTTT. This codes for CASSAPDGHEKLFF.

This clone was observed once. The rearrangement joins TRBV27 to TRBJ2-1, with D tentatively TRBD1 (6 bases). The ends were cut back, 9 bases at V and 0 bases at J, with 21 bases in the middle. Germline V CDR1 and CDR2: MNHEY, SMNVEV (reference sequence). CDR3 length: 17 residues. The CDR3 nucleotides are TGTGCCAGTGCCCCTGTAAGGGGGACGTACTCCTACAATGAGCAGTTCTTC. It codes for CASAPVRGTYSYNEQFF.

The V gene is TRBV11-1, the J gene TRBJ2-3; D gene uncertain. The CDR3 spans 12 residues. Germline assignment: CDR1 SGHAT and CDR2 FQDESV (reference sequence). V lost 4 bases, J lost 2 bases, and 4 bases lay in between. CDR3 sequence (DNA): TGTGCCAGCAGCTATATCACAGATACGCAGTATTTT. Protein product: CASSYITDTQYF.

The V call is TRBV28, the J call TRBJ1-2; D is unresolved. Germline CDR1 MDHEN, CDR2 SYDVKM. CDR3 size: 11 residues. The V end was cut by 4 bases, the J end by 8 bases, with 8 bases between. CDR3 in amino acids: CASSSDPGYTF. CDR3 nucleotide sequence: TGTGCCAGCAGTTCCGACCCGGGCTACACCTTC.

The genes are TRBV4-1 and TRBJ2-1, with D hard to call. The V and J ends lost 1 base and 3 bases respectively, with 4 bases between them. The length of the CDR3 is 13 residues. Germline V gives CDR1 MGHRA, CDR2 YSYEKL. The CDR3 reads CASSQVNYNEQFF. The CDR3 nucleotides are TGCGCCAGCAGCCAAGTCAACTACAATGAGCAGTTCTTC.

The rearrangement uses TRBV5-1 and TRBJ2-5; 14 positions agree with TRBD2. Losses at the gene ends were 3 bases for V and 1 base for J; bases not matched to a gene: 8. The CDR3 is made up of 18 amino acids. Per germline, CDR1 SGHRS and CDR2 YFSETQ. CDR3 bases: TGCGCCAGCAGCTCCCTTGGGACTAGCGGGAGTCTCCAAGAGACCCAGTACTTC. This translates into CASSSLGTSGSLQETQYF.

The rearrangement joins TRBV7-2 to TRBJ2-1; a weak D match, TRBD2 (6 bases). CDR3 length: 17 residues. Germline CDR1 is SGHTA and CDR2 is FQGNSA. V lost 0 bases and J lost 8, with 20 bases in between. The chain's CDR3 is CASSLAPYGRSSDEQFF. The CDR3 coding sequence is TGTGCCAGCAGCTTAGCCCCGTACGGGAGAAGTTCGGATGAGCAGTTCTTC.

The chain has TRBV28 and TRBJ2-2; D gene uncertain. The CDR3 runs 15 residues. The V end was cut by 3 bases, the J end by 0 bases, with 8 bases between. The germline CDR1 and CDR2 sequences are MDHEN and SYDVKM. CDR3 protein: CASSFYSTNTGELFF. CDR3 DNA: TGTGCCAGCAGTTTTTACAGCACGAACACCGGGGAGCTGTTTTTT.

The chain's CDR3 is CASSTGHLQETQYF. CDR3 bases: TGTGCCAGCAGCACTGGACACCTCCAAGAGACCCAGTACTTC. J is TRBJ2-5 and V is TRBV7-6; TRBD1 might be the D (5 bases). With 5 bases removed from V and 1 base from J, the gap between germline ends came to 11 bases. This CDR3 spans 14 amino acids. Germline V gene data show CDR1 as SGHVS and CDR2 as FNYEAQ.

The chain carries TRBV9 and TRBJ2-7; 10 positions agree with TRBD1. Per the germline V gene, CDR1 is SGDLS and CDR2 is YYNGEE. V trimming: 8 bases; J trimming: 7 bases; junction bases outside the gene matches: 9. The CDR3 is made up of 13 amino acids. As DNA, the CDR3 is TGTGCCAGTACCCGGGACAGGGGTGGAGAGCAGTACTTC. This gives the protein CASTRDRGGEQYF.

V gene TRBV27 combines with J gene TRBJ2-1; D is unclear. Germline CDR1 MNHEY, CDR2 SMNVEV (reference sequence). V was cut by 5 bases and J by 4 bases, with 9 bases left in between. The CDR3 totals 13 residues. CDR3 sequence reads: CASSPLQYNEQFF. DNA of the CDR3: TGTGCCAGCAGTCCCCTCCAGTACAATGAGCAGTTCTTC.

This chain connects TRBV9 to TRBJ1-5; no firm D call. The CDR3 is 13 residues long. Trimming took 2 bases from V and 2 from J, leaving 5 bases between them. The germline gives CDR1 SGDLS, CDR2 YYNGEE. The CDR3 DNA is TGTGCCAGCAGCGTGTCAGGCAATCAGCCCCAGCATTTT. Its protein is CASSVSGNQPQHF.

This chain links TRBV28 with TRBJ2-1; TRBD2 matches at 11 bases. The ends lost 8 bases at V and 2 bases at J; junction bases unmatched: 8. This CDR3 is built from 16 residues. CDR1 is MDHEN and CDR2 is SYDVKM in the germline V gene. The CDR3 is CASEKLAGEAYNEQFF. The CDR3 region has the DNA TGTGCCAGCGAAAAACTAGCGGGAGAGGCCTACAATGAGCAGTTCTTC.

The gene calls are TRBV14 and TRBJ2-7; D unclear. Germline lookup yields CDR1 SGHDN and CDR2 FVKESK. V shed 0 bases and J shed 3 bases, with 3 bases lying between them. CDR3 length: 12 amino acids. This chain's CDR3 is CASSQDGYEQYF. In nucleotides, the CDR3 is TGTGCCAGCAGCCAAGATGGCTACGAGCAGTACTTC.

The chain recombines TRBV5-6 with TRBJ2-2; D uncertain. V was trimmed by 0 bases and J by 4 bases, leaving 7 bases between them. Germline V lookup: CDR1 SGHDT, CDR2 YYEEEE. The CDR3 loop spans 14 amino acids. CDR3 amino acids: CASSLGGSTGELFF. The CDR3 DNA sequence: TGTGCCAGCAGCTTGGGGGGTTCCACCGGGGAGCTGTTTTTT.

The rearrangement links TRBV13 to TRBJ1-1; tentatively, D is TRBD1 (6 bases). The CDR3 spans 12 residues. With 4 bases removed from V and 3 bases from J, the gap between germline ends came to 6 bases. Germline CDR1 and CDR2: PRHDT and FYEKMQ (reference sequence). The CDR3 DNA follows: TGTGCCAGCAGCTCAGGGGACACTGAAGCTTTCTTT. Translating it yields CASSSGDTEAFF.

Of note for this clone: The junction shows a germline mismatch at one end, possibly a read error. This chain uses TRBV7-7 with TRBJ2-3, with D tentatively TRBD1 or TRBD2 (5 bases each). CDR1 is SSHAT, CDR2 FNYEAQ, per germline (reference sequence). The CDR3 extends over 14 amino acids. CDR3 coding DNA: TGTGCTAGCAGCCTCCGGGGACCGGGCGATACGCAGTATTTT. It encodes CASSLRGPGDTQYF.

The chain uses TRBV27 and TRBJ1-5; no firm D call. CDR1 and CDR2 (germline): MNHEY, SMNVEV (reference sequence). The CDR3 loop spans 13 amino acids. With 7 bases removed from V and 5 bases from J, the gap between germline ends came to 12 bases. The CDR3 region has the DNA TGTGCCAGCACCACGAACCCGGATCAGCCCCAGCATTTT. Protein sequence: CASTTNPDQPQHF.

The rearrangement uses TRBV6-5 and TRBJ1-1, with a weak D call TRBD1 (5 bases). This CDR3 region has 13 residues. The germline V and J ends were trimmed by 2 bases and 6 bases, with 10 bases remaining between them. Germline lookup yields CDR1 MNHEY and CDR2 SVGAGI. CDR3 region: CASSYGGASEAFF. The CDR3 DNA reads as TGTGCCAGCAGTTACGGGGGAGCCTCTGAAGCTTTCTTT.

The CDR3 is CASSVEAEQETQYF. The CDR3 coding sequence is TGTGCCAGCAGCGTAGAAGCAGAGCAAGAGACCCAGTACTTC. The rearrangement links TRBV9 to TRBJ2-5, with D unclear. CDR3 length: 14 residues. The germline gives CDR1 SGDLS, CDR2 YYNGEE. Between the trimmed V and J ends, which lost 0 bases and 2 bases, there was a span of 8 bases.

The CDR3 sequence: CASSRGGYNEQFF. DNA of the CDR3: TGTGCCAGCAGCCGGGGGGGGTACAATGAGCAGTTCTTC. The gene calls are TRBV7-2 and TRBJ2-1; 8 nucleotides line up with TRBD2. With 5 bases clipped from V and 4 bases from J, the junction kept 1 base outside the gene matches. The CDR3 runs 13 residues. CDR1 and CDR2 from the germline V gene are SGHTA and FQGNSA.

The chain employs TRBV7-6 and TRBJ2-7; D is undetermined. CDR1 and CDR2 (germline): SGHVS, FNYEAQ. The CDR3 extends over 13 amino acids. The ends were cut back, 2 bases at V and 2 bases at J, with 7 bases in the middle. CDR3 amino acids: CASSLSDAYEQYF. The CDR3 nucleotides are TGTGCCAGCAGCTTATCCGACGCCTACGAGCAGTACTTC.

Here the CDR3 reads CASSSHGPWRETQYF. The CDR3, as DNA: TGTGCCAGCAGCTCGCATGGGCCGTGGAGGGAGACCCAGTACTTC. The chain uses TRBV7-7 and TRBJ2-5; a possible D gene is TRBD2 (5 bases). The CDR3 is made up of 15 amino acids. The V gene's germline CDR1 is SSHAT and CDR2 FNYEAQ (reference sequence). The V and J ends lost 4 bases and 5 bases respectively, with 17 bases between them. Looking up the rest from reference TRBV7-7 and TRBJ2-5 gives the full variable domain: GAGVSQSPRYKVTKRGQDVTLRCDPISSHATLYWYQQALGQGPEFLTYFNYEAQPDKSGLPSDRFSAERPEGSISTLTIQRTEQRDSAMYRCASSSHGPWRETQYFGPGTRLLVL.

This rearrangement joins TRBV29-1 to TRBJ2-7; TRBD2 might be the D (6 bases). Germline CDR1 is SQVTM and CDR2 is ANQGSEA. The CDR3 contains 14 residues. The V end was cut by 4 bases, the J end by 0 bases, with 13 bases between. In DNA, the CDR3 is TGCAGCGTTGGGGCTTCTAGCGACTCCTACGAGCAGTACTTC. Its translation: CSVGASSDSYEQYF.

The chain couples TRBV5-1 to TRBJ2-3; 12 bases are shared with TRBD2. With 4 bases clipped from V and 6 bases from J, the junction kept 15 bases outside the gene matches. The CDR3 runs to 18 residues. Germline V gives CDR1 SGHRS, CDR2 YFSETQ. The CDR3: CASSHNGLTSGSADTQYF. The CDR3 nucleotides are TGCGCCAGCAGCCACAATGGGCTGACTAGCGGGAGTGCGGATACGCAGTATTTT.

This clone was seen only once. The chain uses TRBV7-9 and TRBJ2-5, with D hard to call. With 2 bases removed from V and 5 bases from J, the gap between germline ends came to 15 bases. Germline values: CDR1 SEHNR, CDR2 FQNEAQ (reference sequence). The CDR3 runs 15 residues. The CDR3 region is CASSLPRVGRETQYF. The CDR3 DNA reads as TGTGCCAGCAGCTTACCTCGAGTGGGCCGGGAGACCCAGTACTTC.

The chain joins TRBV5-5 to TRBJ1-1; D gene unclear. V shed 1 base and J shed 0 bases, with 7 bases lying between them. The CDR3 length is 14 residues. Germline CDR1 reads SGHKS; CDR2 reads YYEKEE (reference sequence). The CDR3 DNA reads TGTGCCAGCAGCTTGAGAGAGTTGAACACTGAAGCTTTCTTT. Protein sequence: CASSLRELNTEAFF.